Listed below are T cell receptor beta chains from one sample, sequenced in a study of CD8+ T cells in alopecia areata. The protocol was immunoSEQ multiplex PCR, while the TCRdb copy is restricted to in-frame clones and leaves out a portion. The top ten clones hold about 1.6% of a sample with 200,000 to 250,000 clones, under 60% of them seen once. This material consisted of CD4+ T cells sorted from blood, taken at week 4, from a patient treated with tofacitinib. The receptors stem from a human donor with alopecia areata. Both conserved end residues are part of each CDR3. The order of the fields is V gene, D gene, clone size, J gene, CDR3 protein, CDR3 DNA. The D gene is left open where the match is weak. The listing skips clone size in some rows; elsewhere it reads once, few, many or a size class.

TRBV5-1,.,once,TRBJ1-5,CASSRAGNQPQHF,TGCGCCAGCAGTAGGGCAGGGAATCAGCCCCAGCATTTT
TRBV2,.,few,TRBJ1-1,CASVRRLENTEAFF,TGTGCCAGCGTGAGGAGACTGGAGAACACTGAAGCTTTCTTT
TRBV5-6,.,.,TRBJ2-5,CASSLWGSAYQETQYF,TGTGCCAGCAGCTTGTGGGGCTCAGCGTACCAAGAGACCCAGTACTTC
TRBV27,.,.,TRBJ2-4,CASSPISVGAKNIQYF,TGTGCCAGCAGTCCTATCTCCGTTGGGGCCAAAAACATTCAGTACTTC
TRBV30,TRBD1,.,TRBJ1-1,CAWSPWGTESTTEAFF,TGTGCCTGGAGTCCGTGGGGGACAGAAAGTACCACTGAAGCTTTCTTT
TRBV29-1,.,.,TRBJ1-1,CSVQDGHTEAFF,TGCAGCGTACAAGACGGTCACACTGAAGCTTTCTTT
TRBV4-3,.,few,TRBJ1-2,CASSQDRVSYGYTF,TGCGCCAGCAGCCAAGATAGAGTTTCCTATGGCTACACCTTC
TRBV23-1,TRBD1,.,TRBJ2-7,CASSQTPGQGPYEQYF,TGCGCCAGCAGTCAGACACCGGGACAGGGTCCCTACGAGCAGTACTTC
TRBV2,.,.,TRBJ2-2,CVTGENTGELFF,TGTGTTACGGGGGAGAACACCGGGGAGCTGTTTTTT
TRBV29-1,.,.,TRBJ1-1,CSVELRGSGTEAFF,TGCAGCGTTGAGTTGCGGGGCTCGGGCACTGAAGCTTTCTTT
TRBV18,TRBD1,few,TRBJ2-1,CASSLDRGSYNEQFF,TGTGCCAGCTCACTTGACAGGGGCTCCTACAATGAGCAGTTCTTC
TRBV5-6,TRBD1,.,TRBJ1-2,CASSSGQEMGYTF,TGTGCCAGCAGCAGCGGACAGGAGATGGGCTACACCTTC
TRBV15,.,.,TRBJ2-5,CATSGGTYQETQYF,TGTGCCACCAGTGGCGGGACGTACCAAGAGACCCAGTACTTC
TRBV7-2,TRBD1,.,TRBJ1-1,CASSLQGGNTEAFF,TGTGCCAGCAGCTTACAGGGGGGGAACACTGAAGCTTTCTTT
TRBV18,TRBD2,.,TRBJ2-2,CASSYSGGATGELFF,TGTGCCAGCTCATACAGCGGGGGAGCTACCGGGGAGCTGTTTTTT
TRBV29-1,TRBD2,.,TRBJ2-5,CSVGFSGVGETQYF,TGCAGCGTTGGATTTAGCGGGGTTGGAGAGACCCAGTACTTC
TRBV9,TRBD1,once,TRBJ2-7,CASSVGDRAIYEQYF,TGTGCCAGCAGCGTAGGCGACAGGGCAATCTACGAGCAGTACTTC
TRBV29-1,.,.,TRBJ1-5,CSVEGGPGQPQHF,TGCAGCGTTGAGGGGGGCCCCGGGCAGCCCCAGCATTTT
TRBV29-1,.,many,TRBJ2-1,CSVEELGNEQFF,TGCAGCGTTGAAGAACTGGGGAATGAGCAGTTCTTC
TRBV12-5,.,.,TRBJ1-5,CASGLPTGSPNQPQHF,TGTGCTAGTGGTTTGCCTACAGGGTCCCCCAATCAGCCCCAGCATTTT
TRBV4-3,.,many,TRBJ1-2,CASSSTRHSNYGYTF,TGCGCCAGCAGCTCAACGAGACATTCTAACTATGGCTACACCTTC
TRBV30,.,.,TRBJ2-5,CAWSVRLGETQYF,TGTGCCTGGAGTGTTCGTCTAGGAGAGACCCAGTACTTC
TRBV29-1,.,.,TRBJ1-2,CSVEVGRANGYTF,TGCAGCGTTGAAGTTGGCAGGGCTAATGGCTACACCTTC
TRBV2,TRBD1,.,TRBJ2-2,CASTGQGNTGELFF,TGTGCCAGCACGGGACAGGGTAACACCGGGGAGCTGTTTTTT
TRBV7-2,.,once,TRBJ2-5,CASSSQWGSGAQYF,TGTGCCAGCAGCTCCCAGTGGGGATCAGGGGCCCAGTACTTC
TRBV2,.,few,TRBJ2-5,CASNNRERETQYF,TGTGCCAGCAACAACAGGGAGCGGGAGACCCAGTACTTC
TRBV5-1,TRBD2,.,TRBJ2-3,CASSQSGTSVGDTQYF,TGCGCCAGCAGCCAATCCGGGACTAGCGTTGGAGATACGCAGTATTTT
TRBV20-1,.,.,TRBJ2-5,CSARDTGTQYF,TGCAGTGCTAGAGATACCGGGACCCAGTACTTC
TRBV5-6,TRBD1,few,TRBJ1-6,CASSRTDRVNEPLHF,TGTGCCAGCAGCCGGACGGACAGGGTGAATGAACCCCTCCACTTT
TRBV30,TRBD2,.,TRBJ2-3,CAWGPAGGPDTQYF,TGTGCCTGGGGACCTGCGGGGGGGCCAGATACGCAGTATTTT
TRBV30,.,.,TRBJ2-7,CAWSRDTTYEQYF,TGTGCCTGGAGCCGGGACACAACCTACGAGCAGTACTTC
TRBV10-1,TRBD1,.,TRBJ1-1,CASSGDRGPGTEAFF,TGCGCCAGCAGTGGGGACAGGGGGCCGGGCACTGAAGCTTTCTTT
TRBV29-1,.,.,TRBJ1-1,CSGRRDPKSPTEAFF,TGCAGCGGACGCCGGGACCCAAAAAGTCCCACTGAAGCTTTCTTT
TRBV7-9,.,.,TRBJ1-2,CASSLGRPINGYTF,TGTGCCAGCAGCTTGGGCCGCCCCATTAATGGCTACACCTTC
TRBV18,.,.,TRBJ1-6,CASSPAARQGSSPLHF,TGTGCCAGCTCACCGGCGGCCAGACAAGGGAGTTCACCCCTCCACTTT
TRBV5-6,.,.,TRBJ2-4,CASSFDGFKDIQYF,TGTGCCAGCAGCTTCGACGGGTTTAAGGACATTCAGTACTTC
TRBV5-1,TRBD1,.,TRBJ1-1,CASSRGNLQGRRLEAFF,TGCGCCAGCAGCCGAGGAAATTTACAGGGGAGGAGGCTAGAAGCTTTCTTT
TRBV29-1,.,.,TRBJ1-2,CSVEPPQGGRYGYTF,TGCAGCGTTGAACCGCCCCAGGGCGGGCGCTATGGCTACACCTTC
TRBV11-2,.,few,TRBJ2-7,CASSVVFGEQYF,TGTGCCAGCAGCGTAGTGTTCGGGGAGCAGTACTTC
TRBV30,.,.,TRBJ1-2,CAWSIGMGSYGYTF,TGTGCCTGGAGTATCGGTATGGGATCCTATGGCTACACCTTC
TRBV27,.,.,TRBJ1-5,CASTRPNQPQHF,TGTGCCAGCACCCGTCCCAATCAGCCCCAGCATTTT
TRBV2,TRBD1,.,TRBJ2-7,CASRSGTGPSEQYF,TGTGCCAGCAGGTCCGGGACAGGGCCCTCCGAGCAGTACTTC
TRBV29-1,.,few,TRBJ1-1,CSVDRGSNTEAFF,TGCAGCGTTGACCGGGGATCGAACACTGAAGCTTTCTTT
TRBV18,.,.,TRBJ1-6,CASSAQDRKSPLHF,TGTGCCAGCTCCGCTCAGGACAGAAAATCACCCCTCCACTTT
TRBV29-1,.,.,TRBJ1-2,CSAQGQSTHGYTF,TGCAGCGCTCAGGGGCAGTCGACCCATGGCTACACCTTC